This TCR beta chain was recorded in a study of memory CD4+ T cells and cytomegalovirus serostatus (dated by TCRdb to between 2019 and 2020). Concerning the study at large: A total of about 35 healthy Belgian adults, of whom 9 were CMV seropositive and about 25 were CMV seronegative, were included in the cohort. To replicate a published TCR-based CMV serostatus classifier, the study sequenced CD4+ memory TCRbeta repertoires from a Belgian cohort whose cytomegalovirus serostatus was known. Broader findings and caveats from the paper: A median bootstrapped AUC of almost 0.96 with a 95% CI of 0.76-1.00 was achieved on the Belgian cohort by the original-framework classifier. Among the 160 or so previously reported CMV-associated TCRbeta sequences, approximately 70 showed up in the CD4+ memory repertoires, with each one found in between one and five individuals. The results were read as suggesting that the CMV-associated TCR signature is, for the most part, present in the CD4+ memory repertoire. For CMV serostatus prediction, a median bootstrapped AUC of about 0.95 was reached with the original framework, and a median bootstrapped AUC of approximately 0.92 was reached with a US-trained random forest. Only CD4+CD45RO+ memory cells were sequenced, unlike the original study, which covered naive and memory CD4+ and CD8+ populations.

The germline V gene supplies CDR1 SGHAT and CDR2 FQNNGV. At the junction V is shortened by 6 bases and J by 10 bases; bases outside the gene matches: 9. The cysteine opens and the phenylalanine closes a CDR3 of 12 amino acids. Just the 36-base CDR3 DNA is kept, in frame starting at base 1. The Quick-DNA Microprep Kit was used to extract genomic DNA from the sorted cells. TCRbeta DNA was amplified with the immunoSEQ hsTCRbeta kit following the manufacturer's protocol. TCRbeta libraries were sequenced on an Illumina MiSeq instrument. Turning to the authors' computational methods: After out-of-frame sequences were removed, 2,204,828 distinct TCRbeta sequences remained, averaging about 66,813 per individual. Each individual was scored using the number of approximately 160 previously reported CMV-associated TCRbeta sequences that the individual carried and the total number of productive distinct TCRbeta sequences. A beta-binomial model was reimplemented in Python, and scikit-learn random forests with default parameters were trained on data from the US cohort. Classifier performance on the Belgian cohort was summarized as median AUC with percentile confidence intervals calculated over 10,000 bootstrap iterations. The table comes from immuneACCESS by way of TCRdb, which keeps in-frame sequences with V and J called. Part of the clones is missing from these tables; in studies checked, under half for an unresolved V gene and the rest for unknown reasons. V, J and clone size are taken as reported in that table, and D and trimming were inferred from the DNA itself. Recorded for this sample are 35,000 to 50,000 clones; 65% to 80% of them occurred a single time. 0.55% to 0.6% of the sample is taken by the ten largest.

Single viable CD3+CD4+CD8-CD45RO+ cells were sorted as memory CD4+ T cells on a FACSAria II. CMV serostatus was determined with a Roche Elecsys assay detecting serum IgG against CMV pp150, pp28, p38 and p52. Following thawing, total CD4+ T cells were enriched through positive selection using CD4 magnetic microbeads. Samples originated from another study that specifically interrogated the CD4+ T cell memory repertoire. Peripheral blood mononuclear cells were isolated and cryopreserved according to standard operating procedures, and serum was stored at -80 degrees C. The staining used CD3-PerCP (BW264/56), CD4-APC (RPA-T4), CD45RO-PE (UCHT1) and CD8-Pacific Orange (3B5) antibodies, and Sytox blue was used to exclude non-viable cells. As to this clone: The clone's antigen remains unknown. Within one base of it there is no much larger clone, and no base qualities were kept.

The specimen sequenced was memory CD4+ T cells from blood. This clonotype was sampled from an adult in good health and CMV-seronegative. The rearranged chain carries TRBV11-2 and TRBJ2-7; 7 bases in the junction line up with TRBD1. The CDR3 protein is CASSSRQGGQYF. The DNA is TGTGCCAGCAGTTCCCGACAGGGTGGACAGTACTTC. Reference TRBV11-2 and TRBJ2-7 genes cover what lies past the CDR3, so the full variable domain is EAGVAQSPRYKIIEKRQSVAFWCNPISGHATLYWYQQILGQGPKLLIQFQNNGVVDDSQLPKDRFSAERLKGVDSTLKIQPAKLEDSAVYLCASSSRQGGQYFGPGTRLTVT.